Each of the 2 T cell receptor beta chains below was sequenced from the same sample in a study of CD8+ T cells in alopecia areata. Sequencing templates came from extracted RNA that was reverse transcribed into cDNA. This table comes from immunoSEQ multiplex PCR, and its TCRdb copy is limited to in-frame clones, with some not included. This table has 120,000 to 150,000 clones, 65% to 90% appearing once. The treatment: oral pan-JAK inhibitor, 5-10 mg twice daily. Material: CD8+ T cells sorted from blood, obtained at week 4, from a patient treated with tofacitinib. These receptors all come from a human donor with alopecia areata.

This sequence joins TRBV29-1 and TRBJ1-2, with TRBD1 matching 7 bases. Germline V gene sequence: CDR1 SQVTM, CDR2 ANQGSEA. The V and J ends lost 2 bases and 7 bases, in that order; junction bases with no gene match: 4. The CDR3 is 12 residues long. The CDR3: CSVESTGVGYTF. CDR3 in DNA: TGCAGCGTTGAAAGTACAGGGGTTGGCTACACCTTC.

The chain is built from TRBV14 and TRBJ2-7; no clear D gene. The CDR3 sequence is 18 residues long. The V gene lost 0 bases and the J gene lost 2 bases, with 20 bases spanning the gap. CDR1 is SGHDN, CDR2 FVKESK, per germline. CDR3 nucleotide sequence: TGTGCCAGCAGCCAAGACCCCGGGCCCTACCTGGGAACCTACGAGCAGTACTTC. It encodes CASSQDPGPYLGTYEQYF. Complete variable domain (other parts from reference TRBV14 and TRBJ2-7): EAGVTQFPSHSVIEKGQTVTLRCDPISGHDNLYWYRRVMGKEIKFLLHFVKESKQDESGMPNNRFLAERTGGTYSTLKVQPAELEDSGVYFCASSQDPGPYLGTYEQYFGPGTRLTVT.